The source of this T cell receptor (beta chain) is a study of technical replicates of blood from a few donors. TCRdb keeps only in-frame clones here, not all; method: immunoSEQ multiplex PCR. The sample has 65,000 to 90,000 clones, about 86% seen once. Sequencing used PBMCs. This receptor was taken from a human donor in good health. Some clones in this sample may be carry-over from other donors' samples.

CDR3 sequence reads: CASSLGLPTEQYF. The CDR3 region has the DNA TGTGCCAGCAGCTTAGGCCTCCCTACCGAGCAGTACTTC. The rearrangement joins TRBV7-2 to TRBJ2-7; D unclear. Per germline, CDR1 SGHTA and CDR2 FQGNSA. Trimming stripped 1 base from V and 6 bases from J, with 10 bases between. The CDR3 has 13 residues.